This entry describes one TCR beta chain. This record belongs to a study of blood T cell repertoires in COVID-19. About the research overall: The United States, Italy and Spain provided the acute and convalescent COVID-19 samples.

Clones were read by immunoSEQ multiplex PCR, and TCRdb kept only the in-frame ones, dropping some. The top ten hold roughly 2.1% of the sample, which has around 300,000 clones, around 90% seen once. Deletions cut 5 bases from V and 9 bases from J, with 8 bases between. The CDR3 has 12 amino acids. CDR1 and CDR2 from the germline V gene are MNHEY and SMNVEV (reference sequence). The clonotype comes from a man between 50 and 59 years old with acute or convalescent COVID-19. The specimen sequenced was peripheral blood. The gene calls are TRBV27 and TRBJ1-6, with unresolved D. CDR3 nucleotides: TGTGCCAGCAGTCCTCCGGGTTCACCCCTCCACTTT. Translation gives CASSPPGSPLHF.